Presented here are 20 T cell receptor beta chains from one specimen sequenced in a study of CD8+ T cells in alopecia areata. Noted treatment: oral pan-JAK inhibitor, 5-10 mg twice daily. Extracted RNA was reverse transcribed into cDNA, the sequencing template. Assay: immunoSEQ multiplex PCR; the TCRdb copy retains only in-frame clones and omits some. The table lists roughly 98,000 clones, approximately 60% of them singletons. The source was CD8+ T cells sorted from blood, collected at week 4, from a patient treated with tofacitinib. The receptors were sampled from a human donor with alopecia areata.

The chain couples TRBV11-2 to TRBJ1-2; D is uncertain. Between the trimmed V and J ends, which lost 3 bases and 7 bases, there was a span of 21 bases. Germline V gives CDR1 SGHAT, CDR2 FQNNGV. This CDR3 has 16 amino acids. CDR3 in amino acids: CASSFHPGPTNLGYTF. CDR3 coding DNA: TGTGCCAGCAGCTTCCACCCAGGACCGACGAATCTTGGCTACACCTTC.

This clone was seen a single time. The V and J genes are TRBV5-4 and TRBJ2-2; D uncertain. The V end was cut by 4 bases, the J end by 5 bases, with 12 bases between. The CDR3 extends over 14 amino acids. Germline CDR1 reads SGHNT; CDR2 reads YYREEE (reference sequence). The CDR3 here is CASSPVPSTGELFF. CDR3 DNA: TGTGCCAGCAGCCCAGTACCTAGTACCGGGGAGCTGTTTTTT.

The chain is built from TRBV5-1 and TRBJ2-1; the match to TRBD1 covers 7 bases. The junction had 11 bases not matched to a gene; V was cut back by 5 bases and J by 6 bases. The CDR3 is 15 amino acids. Germline assignment: CDR1 SGHRS and CDR2 YFSETQ. The CDR3 coding sequence is TGCGCCAGCAGATTAACAGGGGCGACGGGCAATGAGCAGTTCTTC. This encodes CASRLTGATGNEQFF.

The J gene is TRBJ1-5, the V gene TRBV9; weak D call: TRBD1 (5 bases). Germline V gene data show CDR1 as SGDLS and CDR2 as YYNGEE. The CDR3 loop spans 11 amino acids. V shed 9 bases and J shed 9 bases, with 13 bases lying between them. This CDR3 is CATLTGGPQHF. The CDR3 coding sequence is TGTGCCACCCTCACCGGGGGGCCCCAGCATTTT.

The chain has TRBV30 and TRBJ2-5, with 7 bases matching TRBD2. CDR3 length: 13 residues. Germline values: CDR1 GTSNPN, CDR2 SVGIG (reference sequence). V dropped 0 bases and J dropped 5; count of bases not matched to a gene: 3. CDR3: CAWSVFGRETQYF. CDR3 sequence (DNA): TGTGCCTGGAGTGTATTCGGGAGGGAGACCCAGTACTTC.

V is TRBV27 and J is TRBJ2-5; tentatively, D is TRBD1 (6 bases). V lost 2 bases to trimming and J lost 3 bases, with 10 bases between them. The CDR3 consists of 14 residues. CDR1 and CDR2 from the germline V gene are MNHEY and SMNVEV (reference sequence). The CDR3 DNA reads TGTGCCAGCAGTTTAACAGGGATAGAAGAGACCCAGTACTTC. It codes for CASSLTGIEETQYF.

The rearrangement joins TRBV5-6 to TRBJ2-1; D unclear. V was clipped by 0 bases and J by 5 bases, with 9 bases between them. CDR3 length: 14 amino acids. The V gene's germline CDR1 is SGHDT and CDR2 YYEEEE. CDR3 residues: CASSLDVGNNEQFF. The CDR3 DNA is TGTGCCAGCAGCTTGGATGTGGGAAACAATGAGCAGTTCTTC.

This chain links TRBV7-6 with TRBJ2-7, with TRBD2 identical over 11 bases. The V gene end was trimmed by 0 bases and the J gene end by 5 bases; junction bases not matched to a gene: 6. Per germline, CDR1 SGHVS and CDR2 FNYEAQ. There are 16 residues in the CDR3. CDR3 coding DNA: TGTGCCAGCAGCTTAGCGTATAGCGGGGGGGCCAACGAGCAGTACTTC. As protein: CASSLAYSGGANEQYF.

The CDR3 sequence: CASSHSRFYEQYF. CDR3 DNA sequence: TGCGCCAGCAGCCATTCCCGTTTCTACGAGCAGTACTTC. The V gene is TRBV4-1, the J gene TRBJ2-7; D is unresolved. CDR3 length equals 13 residues. V was shortened by 3 bases and J by 3 bases, with 9 bases between the two germline ends. Germline loops: CDR1 MGHRA, CDR2 YSYEKL.

The chain carries TRBV4-1 and TRBJ2-3, with 12 bases lining up with TRBD2. This CDR3 spans 20 amino acids. The germline CDR1 and CDR2 sequences are MGHRA and YSYEKL. With V trimmed by 0 bases and J by 2 bases, 12 bases remained unmatched. CDR3 nucleotide sequence: TGCGCCAGCAGCCAAGATGGGACTAGCGGGCCTGTACAGATCACAGATACGCAGTATTTT. Translating it yields CASSQDGTSGPVQITDTQYF.

V usage is TRBV6-5 and J usage is TRBJ1-5; D might be TRBD1 (6 bases). Deletions cut 5 bases from V and 1 base from J, with 9 bases between. The germline V gene encodes CDR1 MNHEY and CDR2 SVGAGI. The length of the CDR3 is 14 residues. CDR3 sequence: CASSPGDSNQPQHF. CDR3 DNA: TGTGCCAGCAGTCCAGGGGACAGCAATCAGCCCCAGCATTTT.

In its sample, this clone was seen a few times. CDR3 in DNA: TGCAGCGTTGGCACCCCTGGGACAGGGGGCCCCTACGAGCAGTACTTC. Amino acids: CSVGTPGTGGPYEQYF. The J gene is TRBJ2-7, the V gene TRBV29-1; 12 bases are a match to TRBD1. CDR1 is SQVTM, CDR2 ANQGSEA, per germline. J was trimmed by 2 bases and V by 4 bases; bases with no gene match: 9. The CDR3 sequence is 16 residues long.

The J gene is TRBJ2-2, the V gene TRBV29-1, with TRBD1 as a possible D gene (5 bases). V was trimmed by 5 bases and J by 5 bases, leaving 12 bases between them. The CDR3 runs to 13 residues. CDR1 is SQVTM and CDR2 is ANQGSEA in the germline V gene. The CDR3 loop reads CSVHDSATGELFF. The CDR3 bases are TGCAGCGTTCACGACAGCGCGACCGGGGAGCTGTTTTTT.

This clone was counted a few times. The V and J genes are TRBV7-8 and TRBJ1-6; D is unclear. From germline, CDR1 is SGHVS and CDR2 FQNEAQ. The CDR3 length is 14 residues. The V gene lost 5 bases and the J gene lost 10 bases, with 15 bases spanning the gap. The CDR3 region has the DNA TGTGCCAGCAGCCAGGTCACAGCTGGGTCACCCCTCCACTTT. The encoded protein is CASSQVTAGSPLHF.

This clone was counted between two and nine times. The CDR3 protein is CASNVPPGELFF. The CDR3 DNA sequence: TGCGCCAGCAACGTACCTCCCGGGGAGCTGTTTTTT. The rearrangement joins TRBV4-1 to TRBJ2-2; unclear D gene. The V gene's germline CDR1 is MGHRA and CDR2 YSYEKL. Trimming took off 7 bases at V and 6 bases at J, with 9 bases between the two ends. This CDR3 comprises 12 residues.

The chain couples TRBV30 to TRBJ2-7; D is ambiguous. The CDR3 runs to 12 residues. Germline CDR1 and CDR2: GTSNPN and SVGIG (reference sequence). Trimming left V 0 bases short and J 6 bases short, with 9 bases between. CDR3 coding DNA: TGTGCCTGGAGTGTAGTGAGGAGCGAGCAGTACTTC. It translates to CAWSVVRSEQYF.

The gene calls are TRBV9 and TRBJ2-1; TRBD2 is a possible D gene (5 bases). Per the germline V gene, CDR1 is SGDLS and CDR2 is YYNGEE. The CDR3 is 14 amino acids. With 5 bases removed from V and 2 bases from J, the gap between germline ends came to 11 bases. CDR3 sequence (DNA): TGTGCCAGCAGTTACGACTACCCCTACAATGAGCAGTTCTTC. Translated: CASSYDYPYNEQFF.

This clone came up a few times. The chain carries TRBV6-1 and TRBJ1-5; D is unresolved. V was trimmed by 6 bases and J by 6 bases, leaving 12 bases between them. Germline CDR1 reads MNHNS; CDR2 reads SASEGT. CDR3 size: 13 residues. The CDR3 loop is CASSPSETQPQHF. CDR3 bases: TGTGCCAGCAGCCCCAGCGAGACTCAGCCCCAGCATTTT.

The V call is TRBV5-1, the J call TRBJ1-1; 10 positions match TRBD1. The V segment lost 3 bases and the J segment 5 bases; nucleotides outside the gene matches: 10. This CDR3 comprises 16 residues. Germline assignment: CDR1 SGHRS and CDR2 YFSETQ. For the CDR3, the DNA is TGCGCCAGCAGCTACAGACAGGGGGCGGCGGGAACTGAAGCTTTCTTT. It encodes CASSYRQGAAGTEAFF.

This clone appeared once. The genes are TRBV18 and TRBJ2-5, with D perhaps TRBD1 (5 bases). Trimming removed 0 bases at V and 1 base at J, with 6 bases between. This CDR3 is 14 amino acids long. The V gene's germline CDR1 is KGHSH and CDR2 LQKENI. This CDR3 is CASSPPTVQETQYF. The CDR3 region has the DNA TGTGCCAGCTCACCACCGACAGTCCAAGAGACCCAGTACTTC.